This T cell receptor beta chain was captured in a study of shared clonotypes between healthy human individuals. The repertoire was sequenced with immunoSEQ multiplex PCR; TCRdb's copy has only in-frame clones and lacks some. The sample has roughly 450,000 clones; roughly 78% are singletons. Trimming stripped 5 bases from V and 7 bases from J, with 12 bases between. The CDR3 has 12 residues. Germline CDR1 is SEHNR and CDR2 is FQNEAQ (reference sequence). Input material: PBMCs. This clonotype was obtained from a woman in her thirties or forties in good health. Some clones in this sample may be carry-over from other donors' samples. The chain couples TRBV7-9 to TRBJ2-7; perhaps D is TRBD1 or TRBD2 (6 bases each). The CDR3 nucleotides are TGTGCCAGCAGCCTCACAGGGAGGGAGCAGTACTTC. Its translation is CASSLTGREQYF.